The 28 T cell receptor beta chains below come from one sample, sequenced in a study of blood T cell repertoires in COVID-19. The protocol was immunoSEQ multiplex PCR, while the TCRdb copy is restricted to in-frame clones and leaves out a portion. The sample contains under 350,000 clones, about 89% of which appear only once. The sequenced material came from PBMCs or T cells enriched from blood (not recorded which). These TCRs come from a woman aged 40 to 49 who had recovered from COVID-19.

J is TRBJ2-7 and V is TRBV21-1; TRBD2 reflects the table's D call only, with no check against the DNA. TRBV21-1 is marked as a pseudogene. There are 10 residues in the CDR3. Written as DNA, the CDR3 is TGTGCCAGTTATGTCTACGAGCAGTACTTC. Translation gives CASYVYEQYF.

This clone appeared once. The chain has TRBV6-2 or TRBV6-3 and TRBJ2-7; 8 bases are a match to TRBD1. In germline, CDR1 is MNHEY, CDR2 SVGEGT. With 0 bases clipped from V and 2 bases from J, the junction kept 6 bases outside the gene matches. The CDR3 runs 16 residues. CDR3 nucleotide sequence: TGTGCCAGCAGTTACTCGCTGGGACAGGCGACCTACGAGCAGTACTTC. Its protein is CASSYSLGQATYEQYF.

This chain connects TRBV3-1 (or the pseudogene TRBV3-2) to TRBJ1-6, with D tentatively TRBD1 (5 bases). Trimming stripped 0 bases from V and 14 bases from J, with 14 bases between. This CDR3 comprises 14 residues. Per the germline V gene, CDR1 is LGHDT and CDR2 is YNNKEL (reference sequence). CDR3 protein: CASSQDRQLGSLHF. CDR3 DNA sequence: TGTGCCAGCAGCCAAGATAGACAGCTCGGCTCCCTCCACTTT.

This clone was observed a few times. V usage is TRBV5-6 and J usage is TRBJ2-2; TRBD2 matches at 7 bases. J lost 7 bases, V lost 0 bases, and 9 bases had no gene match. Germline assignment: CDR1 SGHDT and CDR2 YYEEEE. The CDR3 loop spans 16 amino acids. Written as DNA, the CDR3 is TGTGCCAGCAGCTTGGCGGCGGGAGCGGTGGACGGGGAGCTGTTTTTT. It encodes CASSLAAGAVDGELFF.

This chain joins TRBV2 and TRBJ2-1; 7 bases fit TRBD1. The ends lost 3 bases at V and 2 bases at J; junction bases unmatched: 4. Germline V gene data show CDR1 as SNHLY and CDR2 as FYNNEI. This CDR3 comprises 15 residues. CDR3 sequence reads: CASSDYRGTYNEQFF. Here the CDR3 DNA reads TGTGCCAGCAGTGACTACAGGGGAACCTACAATGAGCAGTTCTTC.

In DNA, the CDR3 is TGTGCCAGCAGCTTAACTAGGGGGATGGAGACCCAGTACTTC. Encoded protein: CASSLTRGMETQYF. J is TRBJ2-5 and V is TRBV7-9; D possibly corresponds to TRBD1 (6 bases). Germline lookup yields CDR1 SEHNR and CDR2 FQNEAQ (reference sequence). CDR3 size: 14 residues. V was shortened by 2 bases and J by 5 bases, with 12 bases between the two germline ends.

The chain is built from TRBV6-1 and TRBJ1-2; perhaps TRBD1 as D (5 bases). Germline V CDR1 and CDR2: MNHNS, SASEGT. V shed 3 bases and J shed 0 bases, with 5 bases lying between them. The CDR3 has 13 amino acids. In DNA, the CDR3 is TGTGCCAGCAGTGAGACAGCTAACTATGGCTACACCTTC. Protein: CASSETANYGYTF.

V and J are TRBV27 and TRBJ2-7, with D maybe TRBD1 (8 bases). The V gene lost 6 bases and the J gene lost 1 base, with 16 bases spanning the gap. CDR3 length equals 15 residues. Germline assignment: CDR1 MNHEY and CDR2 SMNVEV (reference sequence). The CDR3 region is CASRNTGGLSYEQYF. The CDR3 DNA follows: TGTGCCAGCAGAAATACAGGGGGACTATCCTACGAGCAGTACTTC.

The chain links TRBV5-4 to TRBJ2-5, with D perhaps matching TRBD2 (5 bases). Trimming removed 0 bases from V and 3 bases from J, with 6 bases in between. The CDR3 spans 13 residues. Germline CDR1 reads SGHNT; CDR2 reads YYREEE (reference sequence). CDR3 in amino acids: CASSLGLKETQYF. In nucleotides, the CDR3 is TGTGCCAGCAGCTTGGGACTAAAAGAGACCCAGTACTTC.

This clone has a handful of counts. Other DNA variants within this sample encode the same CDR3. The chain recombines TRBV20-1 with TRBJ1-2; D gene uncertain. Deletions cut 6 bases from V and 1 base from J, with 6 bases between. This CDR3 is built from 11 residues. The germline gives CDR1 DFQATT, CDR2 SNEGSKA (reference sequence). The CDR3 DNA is TGCAGTGCCCAGGATAACTATGGCTACACCTTC. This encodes CSAQDNYGYTF.

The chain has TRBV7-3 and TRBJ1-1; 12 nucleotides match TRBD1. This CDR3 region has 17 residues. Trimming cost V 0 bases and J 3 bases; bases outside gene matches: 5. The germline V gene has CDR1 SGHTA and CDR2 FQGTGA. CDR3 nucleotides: TGTGCCAGCAGCTTAACGTCCGGGACAGGGGGCCACACTGAAGCTTTCTTT. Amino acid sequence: CASSLTSGTGGHTEAFF.

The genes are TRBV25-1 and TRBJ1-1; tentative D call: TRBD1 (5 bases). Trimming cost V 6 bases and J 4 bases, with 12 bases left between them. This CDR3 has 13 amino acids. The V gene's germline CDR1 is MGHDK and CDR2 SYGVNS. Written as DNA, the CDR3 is TGTGCCAGCAGAAAGCAGGGATTCACTGAAGCTTTCTTT. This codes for CASRKQGFTEAFF.

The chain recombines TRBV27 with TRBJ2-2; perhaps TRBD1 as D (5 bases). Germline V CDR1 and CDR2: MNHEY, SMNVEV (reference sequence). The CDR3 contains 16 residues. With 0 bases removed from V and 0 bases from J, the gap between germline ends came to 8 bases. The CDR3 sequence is CASSLSSQANTGELFF. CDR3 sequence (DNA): TGTGCCAGCAGTTTATCGTCACAGGCGAACACCGGGGAGCTGTTTTTT.

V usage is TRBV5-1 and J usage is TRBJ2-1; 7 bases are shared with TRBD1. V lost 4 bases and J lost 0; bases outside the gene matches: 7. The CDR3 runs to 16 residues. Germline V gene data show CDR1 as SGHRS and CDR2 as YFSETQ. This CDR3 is CASSGGQSSSYNEQFF. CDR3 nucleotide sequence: TGCGCCAGCAGCGGGGGACAGTCCAGCTCCTACAATGAGCAGTTCTTC.

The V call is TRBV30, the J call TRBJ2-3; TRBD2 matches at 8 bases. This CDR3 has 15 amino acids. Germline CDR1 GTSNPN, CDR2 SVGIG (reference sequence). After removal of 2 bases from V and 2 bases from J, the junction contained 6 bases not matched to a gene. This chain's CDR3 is CAWSSAGALTDTQYF. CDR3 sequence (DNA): TGTGCCTGGAGTTCAGCGGGGGCCCTCACAGATACGCAGTATTTT.

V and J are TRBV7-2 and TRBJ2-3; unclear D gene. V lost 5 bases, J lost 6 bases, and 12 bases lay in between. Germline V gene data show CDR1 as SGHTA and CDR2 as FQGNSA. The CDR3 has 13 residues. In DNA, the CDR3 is TGTGCCAGCAGCGCCCGGTCGGTGGATACGCAGTATTTT. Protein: CASSARSVDTQYF.

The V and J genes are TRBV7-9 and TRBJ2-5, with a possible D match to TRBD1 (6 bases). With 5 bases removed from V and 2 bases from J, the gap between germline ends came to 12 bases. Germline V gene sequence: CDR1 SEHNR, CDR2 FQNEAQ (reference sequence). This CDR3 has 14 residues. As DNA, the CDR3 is TGTGCCAGCAGCCTCACAGGGATACAAGAGACCCAGTACTTC. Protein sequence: CASSLTGIQETQYF.

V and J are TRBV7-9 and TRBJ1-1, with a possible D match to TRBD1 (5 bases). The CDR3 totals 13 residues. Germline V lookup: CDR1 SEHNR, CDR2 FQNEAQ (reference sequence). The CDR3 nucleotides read TGTGTAGGTTGGGGCAAAGAGGACACTGAAGCTTTCTTT. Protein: CVGWGKEDTEAFF.

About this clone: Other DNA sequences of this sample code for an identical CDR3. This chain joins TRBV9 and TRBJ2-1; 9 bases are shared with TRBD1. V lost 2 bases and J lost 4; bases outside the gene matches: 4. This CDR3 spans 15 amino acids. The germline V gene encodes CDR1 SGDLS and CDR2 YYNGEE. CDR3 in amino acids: CASSVGTGTYNEQFF. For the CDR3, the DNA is TGTGCCAGCAGCGTTGGGACAGGGACATACAATGAGCAGTTCTTC.

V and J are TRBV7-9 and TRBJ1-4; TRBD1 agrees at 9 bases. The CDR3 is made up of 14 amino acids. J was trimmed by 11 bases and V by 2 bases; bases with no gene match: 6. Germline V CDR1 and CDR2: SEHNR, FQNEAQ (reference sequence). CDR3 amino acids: CASSLPGTGTKLFF. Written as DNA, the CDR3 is TGTGCCAGCAGCTTACCCGGGACAGGGACTAAACTGTTTTTT.

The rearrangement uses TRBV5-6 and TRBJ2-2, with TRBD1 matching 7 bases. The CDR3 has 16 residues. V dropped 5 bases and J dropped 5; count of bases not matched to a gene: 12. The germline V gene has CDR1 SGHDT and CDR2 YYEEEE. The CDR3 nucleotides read TGTGCCAGCAGTTGGACGACAGGGTTAAGGACCGGGGAGCTGTTTTTT. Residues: CASSWTTGLRTGELFF.

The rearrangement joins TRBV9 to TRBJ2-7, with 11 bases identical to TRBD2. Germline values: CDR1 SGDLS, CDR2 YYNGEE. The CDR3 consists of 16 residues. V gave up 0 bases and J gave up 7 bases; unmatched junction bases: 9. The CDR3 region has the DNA TGTGCCAGCAGCGTAGATGTAGCGGGAGGGGGCCGGGAGCAGTACTTC. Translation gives CASSVDVAGGGREQYF.

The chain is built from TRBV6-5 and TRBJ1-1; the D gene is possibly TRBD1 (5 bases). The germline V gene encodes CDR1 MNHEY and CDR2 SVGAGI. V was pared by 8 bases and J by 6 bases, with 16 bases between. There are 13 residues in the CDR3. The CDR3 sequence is CASGMFRAAEAFF. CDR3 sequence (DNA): TGTGCCAGCGGAATGTTCAGGGCCGCTGAAGCTTTCTTT.

The CDR3 sequence: CAIRGLDRGRTEAFF. As DNA, the CDR3 is TGTGCCATCAGGGGCCTCGACAGGGGAAGAACTGAAGCTTTCTTT. This chain links TRBV10-3 with TRBJ1-1; TRBD1 matches 8 bases. Germline V lookup: CDR1 ENHRY, CDR2 SYGVKD. CDR3 length: 15 residues. The ends lost 6 bases at V and 5 bases at J; junction bases unmatched: 11.

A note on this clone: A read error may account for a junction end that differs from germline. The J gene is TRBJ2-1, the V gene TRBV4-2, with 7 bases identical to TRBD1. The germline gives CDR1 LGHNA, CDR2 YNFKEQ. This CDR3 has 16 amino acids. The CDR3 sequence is CASSQPGQSSYNEQFF. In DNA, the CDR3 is TGTGCCAGCAGCCAACCGGGACAGAGCTCCTACAATGAACAGTTCTTC.

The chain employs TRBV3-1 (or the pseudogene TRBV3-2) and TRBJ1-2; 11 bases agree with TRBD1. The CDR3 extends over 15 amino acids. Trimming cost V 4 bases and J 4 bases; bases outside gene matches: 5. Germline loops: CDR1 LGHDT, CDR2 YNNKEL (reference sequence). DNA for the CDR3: TGTGCCAGCAGCCTGGGGACAGGGGGTGGCTATGGCTACACCTTC. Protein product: CASSLGTGGGYGYTF.

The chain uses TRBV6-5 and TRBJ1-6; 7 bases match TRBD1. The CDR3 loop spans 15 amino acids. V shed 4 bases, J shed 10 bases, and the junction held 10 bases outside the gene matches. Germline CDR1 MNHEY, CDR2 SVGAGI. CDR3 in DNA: TGTGCCAGCAGTTCCCGGGACAGTTCTTCATCACCCCTCCACTTT. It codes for CASSSRDSSSSPLHF.

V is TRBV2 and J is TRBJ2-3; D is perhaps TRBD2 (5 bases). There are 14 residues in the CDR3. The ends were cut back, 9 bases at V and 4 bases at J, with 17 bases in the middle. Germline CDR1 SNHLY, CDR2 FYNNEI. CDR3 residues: CASGTSTGADTQYF. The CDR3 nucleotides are TGTGCCAGTGGAACTAGTACCGGCGCAGATACGCAGTATTTT.